What follows are 12 T cell receptor beta chains derived from one specimen sequenced in a study of technical replicates of blood from a few donors. The data were produced by immunoSEQ multiplex PCR, yet TCRdb's version contains in-frame clones alone and is incomplete. The table lists some 60,000 clones, about 95% of them singletons. Sequencing input: PBMCs. These receptors all come from a human donor in good health. Some clones in this sample may be carry-over from other donors' samples.

The V and J genes are TRBV19 and TRBJ2-1, with 8 nucleotides matching TRBD1. J gave up 10 bases and V 1 base, and 6 bases lay outside the gene matches. This CDR3 region has 14 residues. The germline gives CDR1 LNHDA, CDR2 SQIVND (reference sequence). The CDR3 loop reads CASSIVPGGVEQFF. The CDR3 DNA sequence: TGTGCCAGTAGTATAGTCCCAGGGGGCGTAGAGCAGTTCTTC.

CDR3 sequence: CASSVRQGYEQYF. The CDR3 DNA sequence: TGTGCCAGCAGCGTAAGACAGGGCTACGAGCAGTACTTC. This sequence joins TRBV7-6 and TRBJ2-7, with 7 bases lining up with TRBD1. This CDR3 is 13 amino acids long. Trimming took 5 bases from V and 3 from J; bases not matched to a gene: 4. Looked up from germline, CDR1 is SGHVS and CDR2 is FNYEAQ.

The rearrangement joins TRBV19 to TRBJ2-7; 8 bases agree with TRBD1. CDR1 LNHDA and CDR2 SQIVND come from the germline V gene (reference sequence). The V gene end was trimmed by 4 bases and the J gene end by 3 bases; junction bases not matched to a gene: 8. The CDR3 is 15 amino acids. Written as DNA, the CDR3 is TGTGCCAGTAGTAGCTCGTGGACAGGGAACTACGAGCAGTACTTC. It yields the protein CASSSSWTGNYEQYF. The full variable domain, its missing parts supplied by reference TRBV19 and TRBJ2-7, is DGGITQSPKYLFRKEGQNVTLSCEQNLNHDAMYWYRQDPGQGLRLIYYSQIVNDFQKGDIAEGYSVSREKKESFPLTVTSAQKNPTAFYLCASSSSWTGNYEQYFGPGTRLTVT.

The genes are TRBV5-1 and TRBJ2-2; 10 bases fit TRBD2. The CDR3 totals 18 residues. Per the germline V gene, CDR1 is SGHRS and CDR2 is YFSETQ. V gave up 4 bases and J gave up 7 bases; unmatched junction bases: 16. The CDR3 nucleotides read TGCGCCAGCAGCCCTTGGGCTAGCGGGAGCTTAGGGGACGGGGAGCTGTTTTTT. Translation: CASSPWASGSLGDGELFF.

This CDR3 reads CSVPRVGNEQFF. The CDR3 bases are TGCAGCGTGCCACGGGTCGGGAATGAGCAGTTCTTC. The chain has TRBV29-1 and TRBJ2-1; D remains unclear. The ends were cut back, 6 bases at V and 7 bases at J, with 13 bases in the middle. The CDR3 totals 12 residues. Per germline, CDR1 SQVTM and CDR2 ANQGSEA.

CDR3 nucleotide sequence: TGTGCCAGCAGCTTGGGGCCAGGGTCGAAGGGCTACGAGCAGTACTTC. Protein sequence: CASSLGPGSKGYEQYF. The rearrangement joins TRBV7-9 to TRBJ2-7; TRBD1 might be the D (5 bases). Trimming took 3 bases from V and 3 from J, leaving 18 bases between them. The germline V gene has CDR1 SEHNR and CDR2 FQNEAQ (reference sequence). The CDR3 contains 16 residues. Together with reference TRBV7-9 and TRBJ2-7, the CDR3 gives the full variable domain: DTGVSQNPRHKITKRGQNVTFRCDPISEHNRLYWYRQTLGQGPEFLTYFQNEAQLEKSRLLSDRFSAERPKGSFSTLEIQRTEQGDSAMYLCASSLGPGSKGYEQYFGPGTRLTVT.

V and J are TRBV30 and TRBJ2-3; D not resolved. Germline V gene data show CDR1 as GTSNPN and CDR2 as SVGIG (reference sequence). CDR3 length: 14 residues. With 0 bases removed from V and 5 bases from J, the gap between germline ends came to 12 bases. The CDR3 coding sequence is TGTGCCTGGAGTGTAGAGGCCTTAAAAGATACGCAGTATTTT. As protein: CAWSVEALKDTQYF.

J is TRBJ2-5 and V is TRBV7-2; 9 nucleotides align to TRBD2. The V and J ends lost 0 bases and 6 bases, in that order; junction bases with no gene match: 8. The germline gives CDR1 SGHTA, CDR2 FQGNSA. CDR3 size: 16 residues. CDR3 loop: CASSLARGSGSQTQYF. The CDR3 nucleotides read TGTGCCAGCAGCTTAGCTCGTGGTAGCGGGAGTCAGACCCAGTACTTC.

The chain links TRBV6-5 to TRBJ1-1; unclear D gene. The V and J ends lost 1 base and 0 bases respectively, with 9 bases between them. The germline V gene has CDR1 MNHEY and CDR2 SVGAGI. The CDR3 is made up of 15 amino acids. The DNA of the CDR3 is TGTGCCAGCAGTTACTTCGCGGGGTTGAACACTGAAGCTTTCTTT. Residues: CASSYFAGLNTEAFF.

V is TRBV5-6 and J is TRBJ1-5; a possible D gene is TRBD1 (5 bases). V was clipped by 4 bases and J by 6 bases, with 17 bases between them. The germline CDR1 and CDR2 sequences are SGHDT and YYEEEE. The CDR3 runs to 15 residues. This CDR3 reads CASSLNQGFSQPQHF. In nucleotides, the CDR3 is TGTGCCAGCAGCCTGAACCAGGGTTTTAGTCAGCCCCAGCATTTT.

This clone occurred once. This chain connects TRBV4-1 to TRBJ2-3; TRBD2 is a possible D gene (6 bases). Germline V gene sequence: CDR1 MGHRA, CDR2 YSYEKL. V was pared by 3 bases and J by 1 base, with 17 bases between. The CDR3 consists of 17 residues. CDR3 DNA sequence: TGCGCCAGCAGCCAGGTCCCTGGGCGGGAAGGCACAGATACGCAGTATTTT. This encodes CASSQVPGREGTDTQYF.

J is TRBJ1-1 and V is TRBV7-9, with D uncertain. Germline lookup yields CDR1 SEHNR and CDR2 FQNEAQ (reference sequence). V was trimmed by 5 bases and J by 6 bases, leaving 13 bases between them. CDR3 length equals 13 residues. CDR3 region: CASSPGLTPEAFF. The CDR3 nucleotides read TGTGCCAGCAGCCCAGGACTGACCCCTGAAGCTTTCTTT.